In its sample, the clone carrying this T cell receptor (beta chain) was seen many times. Its cognate antigen is unknown. These data are taken from a study of T-cell memory formation after mild COVID-19. At the level of the study: There were largely donor-specific TCR clusters. Overall study findings and caveats: Some SARS-CoV-2-responding clones were already detected in memory before infection. Day 15 to 85 contractors were CD4/CD8 balanced; later expanders leaned CD4+.

The ends were cut back, 6 bases at V and 6 bases at J, with 20 bases in the middle. CDR3 length: 16 residues. Per germline, CDR1 SGHTA and CDR2 FQGNSA. TCRdb ran MiXCR on the 5' RACE reads and lists one entry per CDR3 protein. The sample contains over 55,000 distinct CDR3 sequences, over 7.5% of which appear only once. Sequencing input: PBMCs or a T cell subset sorted from them (not recorded which). The source is a man aged 18 to 29 who had mild COVID-19 (a few samples of this study predate the infection). Cell type and time point are not known. This chain uses TRBV7-2 with TRBJ2-2, with no clear D. The CDR3 loop is CASSLHPMNYPGELFF. The CDR3 DNA is TGTGCCAGCAGTCTCCACCCGATGAACTACCCCGGGGAGCTGTTTTTT.